The 30 T cell receptor beta chains presented below share a single source sample, sequenced in a study of siplizumab effects on memory and regulatory T cells. Sequencing was performed with immunoSEQ multiplex PCR; in TCRdb, only in-frame clones are kept and a portion is missing. The sample shows about 100,000 clones, about 92% of them seen only once. Sequencing input: Tregs sorted from blood. These TCRs come from a human donor in good health.

The CDR3 spells CASSLIPSGRGNNEQFF. CDR3 sequence (DNA): TGTGCCAGCAGCTTAATACCTAGCGGGAGGGGGAACAATGAGCAGTTCTTC. V and J are TRBV7-3 and TRBJ2-1, with TRBD2 matching over 12 bases. CDR3 length: 17 amino acids. Germline-derived CDR1 and CDR2 are SGHTA and FQGTGA. The trim removed 1 base at V and 5 bases at J, leaving 6 bases unmatched.

The chain joins TRBV4-1 to TRBJ1-5, with D possibly TRBD1 on 6 matching bases. The V end was cut by 6 bases, the J end by 6 bases, with 21 bases between. This CDR3 has 16 amino acids. In germline, CDR1 is MGHRA, CDR2 YSYEKL. The CDR3 sequence: CASSLSQGLQAQPQHF. The DNA of the CDR3 is TGCGCCAGCAGTCTTTCCCAGGGGTTGCAGGCTCAGCCCCAGCATTTT.

Only one count was recorded for this clone. The chain employs TRBV7-9 and TRBJ1-2; 12 bases align to TRBD1. Germline V CDR1 and CDR2: SEHNR, FQNEAQ (reference sequence). The CDR3 runs 16 residues. V was pared by 5 bases and J by 7 bases, with 11 bases of the junction left unmatched. DNA for the CDR3: TGTGCCAGCAGCATCCCGGGACAGGGGGCGGCGCGTGGCTACACCTTC. Protein sequence: CASSIPGQGAARGYTF.

This chain uses TRBV7-9 with TRBJ2-3; the match to TRBD2 covers 11 bases. CDR1 SEHNR and CDR2 FQNEAQ come from the germline V gene (reference sequence). The ends lost 1 base at V and 5 bases at J; junction bases unmatched: 5. The CDR3 is made up of 16 amino acids. The CDR3 bases are TGTGCCAGCAGCTTAGATCCTAGCGGGAGGATAGATACGCAGTATTTT. Protein sequence: CASSLDPSGRIDTQYF. The full variable domain, rest sourced from reference TRBV7-9 and TRBJ2-3, is DTGVSQNPRHKITKRGQNVTFRCDPISEHNRLYWYRQTLGQGPEFLTYFQNEAQLEKSRLLSDRFSAERPKGSFSTLEIQRTEQGDSAMYLCASSLDPSGRIDTQYFGPGTRLTVL.

The chain is built from TRBV18 and TRBJ1-1, with D maybe TRBD1 (6 bases). Germline V CDR1 and CDR2: KGHSH, LQKENI. This CDR3 is built from 16 residues. The germline V and J ends were trimmed by 2 bases and 5 bases, with 18 bases remaining between them. Written as DNA, the CDR3 is TGTGCCAGCTCACCAAGAGTGGGGGGCGTGAGTACTGAAGCTTTCTTT. The encoded protein is CASSPRVGGVSTEAFF.

The chain has TRBV29-1 and TRBJ2-3; 9 nucleotides align to TRBD2. Germline lookup yields CDR1 SQVTM and CDR2 ANQGSEA. Trimming at V came to 2 bases and at J to 6 bases, leaving 9 bases not matched to a gene. This CDR3 has 15 residues. This chain's CDR3 is CSVEIDSGSDDTQYF. CDR3 in DNA: TGCAGCGTTGAAATTGATAGCGGGAGTGACGATACGCAGTATTTT.

The chain uses TRBV27 and TRBJ2-2; TRBD1 matches 7 bases. The CDR3 extends over 14 amino acids. The germline V gene encodes CDR1 MNHEY and CDR2 SMNVEV (reference sequence). V lost 2 bases, J lost 7 bases, and 4 bases stayed unmatched. CDR3: CASSLDRVGGELFF. Here the CDR3 DNA reads TGTGCCAGCAGTTTAGACAGGGTCGGCGGGGAGCTGTTTTTT.

The chain uses TRBV25-1 and TRBJ2-2; D uncertain. V was trimmed by 1 base and J by 4 bases, leaving 19 bases between them. The germline V gene encodes CDR1 MGHDK and CDR2 SYGVNS. The CDR3 has 18 residues. The CDR3 region has the DNA TGTGCCAGCAGTGAATGGCCCGGGCGCGGCAAAAGCACCGGGGAGCTGTTTTTT. It codes for CASSEWPGRGKSTGELFF.

The chain carries TRBV9 and TRBJ2-1, with D perhaps assigned TRBD1 or TRBD2 (6 bases each). V gave up 1 base and J gave up 0 bases, with 8 bases separating them. The V gene's germline CDR1 is SGDLS and CDR2 YYNGEE. The CDR3 loop spans 15 amino acids. CDR3 bases: TGTGCCAGCAGCGTATCGGGGGCCTCCTACAATGAGCAGTTCTTC. Translated, it gives CASSVSGASYNEQFF. Drawing the rest from reference TRBV9 and TRBJ2-1, the complete variable domain is DSGVTQTPKHLITATGQRVTLRCSPRSGDLSVYWYQQSLDQGLQFLIQYYNGEERAKGNILERFSAQQFPDLHSELNLSSLELGDSALYFCASSVSGASYNEQFFGPGTRLTVL.

The chain links TRBV6-5 to TRBJ2-6; D might be TRBD1 or TRBD2, each matching 6 bases. The length of the CDR3 is 14 residues. V lost 8 bases and J lost 4, with 12 bases in between. Germline lookup yields CDR1 MNHEY and CDR2 SVGAGI. The CDR3, as DNA: TGTGCCAGCCGTTGGGGGGCGGGGGCCAACGTCCTGACTTTC. This encodes CASRWGAGANVLTF.

The V call is TRBV7-9, the J call TRBJ2-3; 9 positions agree with TRBD2. Germline values: CDR1 SEHNR, CDR2 FQNEAQ (reference sequence). This CDR3 is built from 17 residues. The trim removed 5 bases at V and 6 bases at J, leaving 15 bases unmatched. The CDR3: CASSLSLLAGVGDTQYF. The CDR3 DNA sequence: TGTGCCAGCAGCCTAAGCCTACTAGCGGGCGTGGGTGATACGCAGTATTTT.

This chain links TRBV6-4 with TRBJ1-3; D uncertain. The CDR3 covers 16 residues. Germline CDR1 is MRHNA and CDR2 is SNTAGT. V was trimmed by 2 bases and J by 4 bases, leaving 15 bases between them. CDR3 DNA sequence: TGTGCCAGCAGTGACCGGCGGGGATTTGGCGGAAACACCATATATTTT. This translates into CASSDRRGFGGNTIYF.

The chain is built from TRBV25-1 and TRBJ2-7; TRBD1 aligns across 9 bases. Germline CDR1 MGHDK, CDR2 SYGVNS. Trimming removed 5 bases from V and 6 bases from J; junction bases left unmatched: 8. CDR3 length: 14 amino acids. DNA for the CDR3: TGTGCCAGCAGTTACGGGACAGGGTCTATCGAGCAGTACTTC. Translating gives CASSYGTGSIEQYF.

CDR3 protein: CASSPGWDRGNYGYTF. For the CDR3, the DNA is TGCGCCAGCAGCCCCGGGTGGGACAGGGGTAACTATGGCTACACCTTC. The V and J genes are TRBV5-1 and TRBJ1-2; 10 bases fit TRBD1. The V segment lost 4 bases and the J segment 1 base; nucleotides outside the gene matches: 7. The CDR3 contains 16 residues. CDR1 SGHRS and CDR2 YFSETQ come from the germline V gene.

The rearrangement joins TRBV6-5 to TRBJ2-5, with 9 positions matching TRBD1. The CDR3 runs to 16 residues. In germline, CDR1 is MNHEY, CDR2 SVGAGI. Trimming cost V 2 bases and J 4 bases; bases outside gene matches: 8. CDR3 sequence reads: CASSYAANRGPETQYF. DNA of the CDR3: TGTGCCAGCAGTTACGCTGCCAACAGGGGGCCAGAGACCCAGTACTTC.

The genes are TRBV28 and TRBJ2-7; 9 positions match TRBD2. The CDR3 covers 15 residues. The germline CDR1 and CDR2 sequences are MDHEN and SYDVKM. The trim removed 3 bases at V and 1 base at J, leaving 4 bases unmatched. The CDR3 loop reads CASSFASGISYEQYF. CDR3 coding DNA: TGTGCCAGCAGTTTCGCTAGCGGGATTTCCTACGAGCAGTACTTC. Based on the CDR3 plus reference TRBV28 and TRBJ2-7, the full variable domain is DVKVTQSSRYLVKRTGEKVFLECVQDMDHENMFWYRQDPGLGLRLIYFSYDVKMKEKGDIPEGYSVSREKKERFSLILESASTNQTSMYLCASSFASGISYEQYFGPGTRLTVT.

This chain links TRBV28 with TRBJ2-7; D gene unclear. The V gene's germline CDR1 is MDHEN and CDR2 SYDVKM. This CDR3 is built from 13 residues. Trimming pared 6 bases from V and 2 bases from J, leaving 11 bases between. The CDR3 coding sequence is TGTGCCAGCAGCCTCCCCCTCGCCTACGAGCAGTACTTC. Protein product: CASSLPLAYEQYF.

J is TRBJ1-1 and V is TRBV19, with TRBD1 matching over 8 bases. The CDR3 has 15 residues. V lost 5 bases to trimming and J lost 6 bases; unmatched junction nucleotides: 11. Germline V gene lookup returns CDR1 LNHDA and CDR2 SQIVND (reference sequence). As DNA, the CDR3 is TGTGCCAGTAGTGCGGACAGGGCAGGCAACGCTGAAGCTTTCTTT. Encoded protein: CASSADRAGNAEAFF. The entire variable domain, with the rest obtained from reference TRBV19 and TRBJ1-1, is as follows: DGGITQSPKYLFRKEGQNVTLSCEQNLNHDAMYWYRQDPGQGLRLIYYSQIVNDFQKGDIAEGYSVSREKKESFPLTVTSAQKNPTAFYLCASSADRAGNAEAFFGQGTRLTVV.

The rearrangement links TRBV29-1 to TRBJ2-3; D is perhaps TRBD1 or TRBD2 (5 bases each). The V end was cut by 4 bases, the J end by 3 bases, with 14 bases between. The CDR3 is 14 amino acids. Germline CDR1 SQVTM, CDR2 ANQGSEA. CDR3 sequence: CSVGLGVGTDTQYF. In DNA, the CDR3 is TGCAGCGTTGGTCTGGGGGTAGGGACAGATACGCAGTATTTT.

This sequence joins TRBV11-2 and TRBJ2-5; D call uncertain. The germline V and J ends were trimmed by 4 bases and 5 bases, with 20 bases remaining between them. The CDR3 consists of 16 residues. Germline lookup yields CDR1 SGHAT and CDR2 FQNNGV. Here the CDR3 reads CASSSTPDSRAETQYF. The CDR3 DNA reads TGTGCCAGCAGCTCAACCCCGGATTCCCGTGCGGAGACCCAGTACTTC.

The chain recombines TRBV5-8 with TRBJ2-3; 10 bases are shared with TRBD2. Trimming at V came to 2 bases and at J to 4 bases, leaving 7 bases not matched to a gene. CDR1 is SGHTS, CDR2 YDEGEE, per germline. The CDR3 loop spans 16 amino acids. The CDR3 is CASSFPAGGRSDTQYF. CDR3 nucleotides: TGTGCCAGCAGCTTCCCAGCGGGAGGGCGATCAGATACGCAGTATTTT.

The gene calls are TRBV15 and TRBJ1-4; D not certain. V dropped 0 bases and J dropped 8 bases, with 22 bases sitting between them. The CDR3 runs 18 residues. CDR1 is LNHNV and CDR2 is YYDKDF in the germline V gene (reference sequence). The DNA of the CDR3 is TGTGCCACCAGCAGAGATGTCGAGGCTCCTCAGCCGGGGGAAAAACTGTTTTTT. Protein sequence: CATSRDVEAPQPGEKLFF.

The chain links TRBV11-3 to TRBJ2-1; possible D gene TRBD2, 5 bases. Germline V lookup: CDR1 SGHNT, CDR2 YENEEA. V lost 2 bases, J lost 7 bases, and 18 bases lay in between. CDR3 length: 16 residues. The CDR3 spells CASSLSWGADQNEQFF. The CDR3 DNA is TGTGCCAGCAGCTTAAGTTGGGGAGCGGACCAGAATGAGCAGTTCTTC. Looking up the rest from reference TRBV11-3 and TRBJ2-1 gives the full variable domain: EAGVVQSPRYKIIEKKQPVAFWCNPISGHNTLYWYLQNLGQGPELLIRYENEEAVDDSQLPKDRFSAERLKGVDSTLKIQPAELGDSAVYLCASSLSWGADQNEQFFGPGTRLTVL.

This clone was seen only a few times. V is TRBV27 and J is TRBJ1-2, with 8 bases matching TRBD1. This CDR3 has 14 amino acids. In germline, CDR1 is MNHEY, CDR2 SMNVEV (reference sequence). Germline trimming cut 3 bases from V and 5 bases from J; bases unmatched to any gene: 5. The CDR3 DNA sequence: TGTGCCAGCAGTTTCCGGACAGGGATATATGGCTACACCTTC. Protein product: CASSFRTGIYGYTF.

CDR3: CASSWEGNNEQFF. The CDR3 DNA sequence: TGCGCCAGCAGCTGGGAGGGGAACAATGAGCAGTTCTTC. This chain joins TRBV5-1 and TRBJ2-1; 7 positions agree with TRBD2. Germline loops: CDR1 SGHRS, CDR2 YFSETQ. CDR3 length: 13 amino acids. J gave up 5 bases and V 3 bases, and 2 bases lay outside the gene matches.

The chain carries TRBV6-5 and TRBJ1-1; TRBD1 agrees at 9 bases. The CDR3 has 15 amino acids. From germline, CDR1 is MNHEY and CDR2 SVGAGI. V shed 6 bases, J shed 6 bases, and the junction held 11 bases outside the gene matches. For the CDR3, the DNA is TGTGCCAGCAGCCACCAGACAGGGGGAGGTGCTGAAGCTTTCTTT. Translation: CASSHQTGGGAEAFF.

The chain employs TRBV7-8 and TRBJ2-1; tentatively, D is TRBD1 or TRBD2 (5 bases each). Trimming pared 4 bases from V and 14 bases from J, leaving 21 bases between. The length of the CDR3 is 14 residues. CDR1 and CDR2 (germline): SGHVS, FQNEAQ. This CDR3 reads CASSSRLTGTAEFF. The CDR3 region has the DNA TGTGCCAGCAGCTCCCGTTTGACGGGGACGGCGGAGTTCTTC.

The V and J genes are TRBV11-1 and TRBJ1-1; a weak D match, TRBD1 (6 bases). The CDR3 has 13 amino acids. V lost 5 bases and J lost 8, with 15 bases in between. Looked up from germline, CDR1 is SGHAT and CDR2 is FQDESV (reference sequence). The CDR3 DNA sequence: TGTGCCAGCAGCCTTCTAAATACAGGGGAAGCTTTCTTT. It translates to CASSLLNTGEAFF.

V and J are TRBV2 and TRBJ1-5; 8 bases are a match to TRBD1. V lost 4 bases, J lost 2 bases, and 1 base stayed unmatched. CDR1 is SNHLY and CDR2 is FYNNEI in the germline V gene. The CDR3 runs to 14 residues. The DNA of the CDR3 is TGTGCCAGCAGTGTACAGGGGGGCAATCAGCCCCAGCATTTT. The encoded protein is CASSVQGGNQPQHF. Complete variable domain (other parts from reference TRBV2 and TRBJ1-5): EPEVTQTPSHQVTQMGQEVILRCVPISNHLYFYWYRQILGQKVEFLVSFYNNEISEKSEIFDDQFSVERPDGSNFTLKIRSTKLEDSAMYFCASSVQGGNQPQHFGDGTRLSIL.

This sequence joins TRBV6-1 and TRBJ2-1; D remains unclear. Germline V gene lookup returns CDR1 MNHNS and CDR2 SASEGT. The CDR3 length is 14 residues. Trimming shortened V by 7 bases and J by 12 bases, and 22 bases separated the two germline ends. The chain's CDR3 is CASNPVSSIDAQFF. CDR3 DNA sequence: TGTGCCAGCAACCCGGTTAGTAGCATAGACGCGCAGTTCTTC.